The clone carrying this T cell receptor (beta chain) was seen only a few times. TCRdb ran MiXCR on the 5' RACE reads and lists one entry per CDR3 protein. Of 43,000 or so distinct CDR3 sequences in the sample, about 12% are singletons; the top ten hold over 30%. The sample originates from a study of spatial heterogeneity in lung cancer. CDR1 is SGHNT, CDR2 YYREEE, per germline (reference sequence). The CDR3 is 13 residues long. V lost 6 bases, J lost 7 bases, and 9 bases stayed unmatched. Time point: blood at routine non-recurrence follow-up after resection. This chain links TRBV5-4 with TRBJ1-2; 7 positions match TRBD1. The origin of this receptor is a male donor with early-stage non-small cell lung cancer. The sample was PBMCs, taken at follow-up. The CDR3 loop reads CASTLTGPGGYTF. The CDR3 region has the DNA TGTGCCAGCACCCTGACAGGGCCGGGTGGCTACACCTTC.